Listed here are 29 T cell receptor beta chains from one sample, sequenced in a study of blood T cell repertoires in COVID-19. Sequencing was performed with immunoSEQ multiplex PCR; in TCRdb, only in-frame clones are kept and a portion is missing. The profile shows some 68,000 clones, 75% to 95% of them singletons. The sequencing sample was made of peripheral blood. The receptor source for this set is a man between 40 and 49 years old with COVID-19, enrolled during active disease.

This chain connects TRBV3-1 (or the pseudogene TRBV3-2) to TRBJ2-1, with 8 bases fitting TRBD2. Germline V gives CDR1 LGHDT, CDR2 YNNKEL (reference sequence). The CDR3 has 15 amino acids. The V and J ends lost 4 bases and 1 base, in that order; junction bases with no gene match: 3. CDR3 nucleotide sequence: TGTGCCAGCAGCCCAACTAGCGGTTCCTACAATGAGCAGTTCTTC. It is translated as CASSPTSGSYNEQFF.

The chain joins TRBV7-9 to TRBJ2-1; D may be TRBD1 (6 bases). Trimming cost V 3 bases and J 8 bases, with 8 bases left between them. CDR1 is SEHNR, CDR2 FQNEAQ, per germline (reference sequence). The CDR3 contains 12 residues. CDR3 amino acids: CASSFEGDEQFF. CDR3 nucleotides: TGTGCCAGCAGCTTTGAGGGGGATGAGCAGTTCTTC.

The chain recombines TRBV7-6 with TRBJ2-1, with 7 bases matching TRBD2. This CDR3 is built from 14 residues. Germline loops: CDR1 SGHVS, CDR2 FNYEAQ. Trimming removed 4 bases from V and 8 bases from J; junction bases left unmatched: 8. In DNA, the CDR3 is TGTGCCAGCAGCTACGGGACTATCTTCGATGAGCAGTTCTTC. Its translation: CASSYGTIFDEQFF. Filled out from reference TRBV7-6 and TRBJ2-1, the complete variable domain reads GAGVSQSPRYKVTKRGQDVALRCDPISGHVSLYWYRQALGQGPEFLTYFNYEAQQDKSGLPNDRFSAERPEGSISTLTIQRTEQRDSAMYRCASSYGTIFDEQFFGPGTRLTVL.

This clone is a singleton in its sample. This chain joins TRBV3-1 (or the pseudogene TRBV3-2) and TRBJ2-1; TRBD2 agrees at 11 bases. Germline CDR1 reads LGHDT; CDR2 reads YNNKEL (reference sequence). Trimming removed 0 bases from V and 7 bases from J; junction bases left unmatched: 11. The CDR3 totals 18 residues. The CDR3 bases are TGTGCCAGCAGCCAAGATGAGTTGGGACTAGCGGAGACAAATGAGCAGTTCTTC. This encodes CASSQDELGLAETNEQFF.

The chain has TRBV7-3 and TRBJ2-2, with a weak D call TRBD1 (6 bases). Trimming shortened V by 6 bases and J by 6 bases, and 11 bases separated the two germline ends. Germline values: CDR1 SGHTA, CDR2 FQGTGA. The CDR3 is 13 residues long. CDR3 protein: CASRTQGSGELFF. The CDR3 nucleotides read TGTGCCAGCAGAACACAGGGTTCCGGGGAGCTGTTTTTT.

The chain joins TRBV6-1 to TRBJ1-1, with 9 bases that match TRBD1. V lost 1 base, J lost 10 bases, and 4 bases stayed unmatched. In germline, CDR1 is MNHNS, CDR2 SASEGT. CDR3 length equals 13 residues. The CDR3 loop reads CASSEDRGRGAFF. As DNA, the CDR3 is TGTGCCAGCAGTGAAGACAGGGGGCGCGGAGCTTTCTTT.

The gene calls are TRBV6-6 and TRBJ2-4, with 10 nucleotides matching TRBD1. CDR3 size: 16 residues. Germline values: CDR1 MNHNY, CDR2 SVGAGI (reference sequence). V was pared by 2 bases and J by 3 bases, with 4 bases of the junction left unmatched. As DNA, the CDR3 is TGTGCCAGCAGTTACCTGGGACAGGGGAGCAAAAACATTCAGTACTTC. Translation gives CASSYLGQGSKNIQYF.

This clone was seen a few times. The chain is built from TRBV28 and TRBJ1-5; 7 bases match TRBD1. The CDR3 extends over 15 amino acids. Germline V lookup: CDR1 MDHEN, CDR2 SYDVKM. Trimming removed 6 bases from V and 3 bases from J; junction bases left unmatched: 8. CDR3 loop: CASSYDRVLNQPQHF. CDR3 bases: TGTGCCAGCAGCTACGACAGGGTCCTCAATCAGCCCCAGCATTTT.

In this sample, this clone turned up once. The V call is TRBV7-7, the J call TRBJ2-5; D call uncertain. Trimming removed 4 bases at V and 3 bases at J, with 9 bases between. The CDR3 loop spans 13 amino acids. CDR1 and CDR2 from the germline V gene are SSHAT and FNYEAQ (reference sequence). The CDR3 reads CASSSQAEETQYF. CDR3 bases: TGTGCCAGCAGCTCTCAGGCTGAAGAGACCCAGTACTTC.

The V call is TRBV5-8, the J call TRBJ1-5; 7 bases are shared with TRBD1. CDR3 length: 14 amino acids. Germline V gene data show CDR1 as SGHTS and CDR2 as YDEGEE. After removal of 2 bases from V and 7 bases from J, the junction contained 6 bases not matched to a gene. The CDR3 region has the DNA TGTGCCAGCAGCTTCGGACAGGATAGGCAGCCCCAGCATTTT. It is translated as CASSFGQDRQPQHF.

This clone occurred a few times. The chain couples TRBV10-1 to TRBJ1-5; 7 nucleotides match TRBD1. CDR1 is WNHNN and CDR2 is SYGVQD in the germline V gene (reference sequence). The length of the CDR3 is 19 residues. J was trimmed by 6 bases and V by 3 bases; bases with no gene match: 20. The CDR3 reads CASSEPTGTAFESGQPQHF. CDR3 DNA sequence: TGCGCCAGCAGTGAACCCACCGGGACAGCGTTCGAATCAGGTCAGCCCCAGCATTTT.

The CDR3 DNA sequence: TGTGCCAGCTCACCTCCGGGACTAGCGGGGGTCGGTGGCGAGCAGTACTTC. Encoded protein: CASSPPGLAGVGGEQYF. The rearrangement joins TRBV18 to TRBJ2-7, with 14 bases lining up with TRBD2. The V gene end was trimmed by 3 bases and the J gene end by 6 bases; junction bases not matched to a gene: 10. CDR3 size: 17 residues. Germline values: CDR1 KGHSH, CDR2 LQKENI. Looking up the rest from reference TRBV18 and TRBJ2-7 gives the full variable domain: NAGVMQNPRHLVRRRGQEARLRCSPMKGHSHVYWYRQLPEEGLKFMVYLQKENIIDESGMPKERFSAEFPKEGPSILRIQQVVRGDSAAYFCASSPPGLAGVGGEQYFGPGTRLTVT.

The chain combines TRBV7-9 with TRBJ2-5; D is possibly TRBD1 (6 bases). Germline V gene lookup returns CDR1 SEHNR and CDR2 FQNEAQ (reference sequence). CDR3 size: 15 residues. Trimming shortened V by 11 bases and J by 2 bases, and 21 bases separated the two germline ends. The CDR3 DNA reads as TGTGCCTGCCACCGGGACACCGGTGGACAAGAGACCCAGTACTTC. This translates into CACHRDTGGQETQYF.

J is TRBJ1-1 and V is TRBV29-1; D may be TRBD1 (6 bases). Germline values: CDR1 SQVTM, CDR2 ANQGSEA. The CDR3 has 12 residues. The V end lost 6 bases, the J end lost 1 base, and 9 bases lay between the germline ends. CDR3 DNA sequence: TGCAGCGTGGGGGCGGGGAACACTGAAGCTTTCTTT. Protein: CSVGAGNTEAFF.

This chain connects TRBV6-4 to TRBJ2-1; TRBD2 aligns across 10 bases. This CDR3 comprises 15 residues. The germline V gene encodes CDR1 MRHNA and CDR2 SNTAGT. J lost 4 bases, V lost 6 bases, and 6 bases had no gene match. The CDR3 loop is CASSVLAGSYNEQFF. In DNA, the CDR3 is TGTGCCAGCAGCGTACTAGCGGGGAGTTACAATGAGCAGTTCTTC.

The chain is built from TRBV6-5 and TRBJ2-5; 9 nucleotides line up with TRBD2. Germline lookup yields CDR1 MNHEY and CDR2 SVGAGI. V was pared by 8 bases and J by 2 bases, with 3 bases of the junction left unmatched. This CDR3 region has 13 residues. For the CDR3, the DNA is TGTGCCAGCGGTCTAGCGGGACAAGAGACCCAGTACTTC. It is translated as CASGLAGQETQYF.

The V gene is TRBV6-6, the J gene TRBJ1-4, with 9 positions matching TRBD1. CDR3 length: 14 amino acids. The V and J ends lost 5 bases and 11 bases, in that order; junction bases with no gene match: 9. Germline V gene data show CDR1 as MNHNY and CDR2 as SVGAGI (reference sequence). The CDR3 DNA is TGTGCCAGCAGTCCGGGACAGGGAGTTTGGAAACTGTTTTTT. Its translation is CASSPGQGVWKLFF.

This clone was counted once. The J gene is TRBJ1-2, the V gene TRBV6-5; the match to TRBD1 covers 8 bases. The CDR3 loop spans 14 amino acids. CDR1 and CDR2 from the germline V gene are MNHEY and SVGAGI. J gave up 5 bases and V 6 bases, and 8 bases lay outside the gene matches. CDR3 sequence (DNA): TGTGCCAGCAGACGACAGGGGTTAACTTATGGCTACACCTTC. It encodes CASRRQGLTYGYTF.

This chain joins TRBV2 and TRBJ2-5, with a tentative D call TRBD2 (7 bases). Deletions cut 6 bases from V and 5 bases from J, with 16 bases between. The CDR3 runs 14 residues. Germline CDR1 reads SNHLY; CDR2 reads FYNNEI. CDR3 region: CASSGGRGGETQYF. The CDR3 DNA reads TGTGCCAGCAGCGGGGGGCGGGGCGGGGAGACCCAGTACTTC.

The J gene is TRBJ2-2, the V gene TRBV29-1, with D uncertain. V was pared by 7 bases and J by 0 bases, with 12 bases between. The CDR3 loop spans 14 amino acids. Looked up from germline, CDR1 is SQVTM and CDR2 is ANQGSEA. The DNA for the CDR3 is TGCAGCGCAACTAACCCGGCGAACACCGGGGAGCTGTTTTTT. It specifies CSATNPANTGELFF.

CDR3 protein: CATCRDRVSPLHF. CDR3 sequence (DNA): TGTGCCACCTGCCGGGACAGGGTTTCACCCCTCCACTTT. The V call is TRBV10-3, the J call TRBJ1-6; 9 nucleotides align to TRBD1. The CDR3 contains 13 residues. With 10 bases clipped from V and 9 bases from J, the junction kept 7 bases outside the gene matches. The germline V gene has CDR1 ENHRY and CDR2 SYGVKD.

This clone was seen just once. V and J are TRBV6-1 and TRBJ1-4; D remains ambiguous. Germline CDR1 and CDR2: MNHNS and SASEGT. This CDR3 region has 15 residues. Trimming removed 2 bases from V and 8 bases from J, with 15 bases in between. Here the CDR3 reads CASSETRGSGEKLFF. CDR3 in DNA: TGTGCCAGCAGTGAAACACGGGGATCTGGCGAAAAACTGTTTTTT.

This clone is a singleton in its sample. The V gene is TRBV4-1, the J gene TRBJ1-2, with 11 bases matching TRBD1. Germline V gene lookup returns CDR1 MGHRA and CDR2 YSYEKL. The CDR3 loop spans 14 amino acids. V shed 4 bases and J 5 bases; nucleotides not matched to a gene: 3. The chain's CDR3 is CASSPGTGGYGYTF. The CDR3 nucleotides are TGCGCCAGCAGCCCCGGGACAGGGGGGTATGGCTACACCTTC.

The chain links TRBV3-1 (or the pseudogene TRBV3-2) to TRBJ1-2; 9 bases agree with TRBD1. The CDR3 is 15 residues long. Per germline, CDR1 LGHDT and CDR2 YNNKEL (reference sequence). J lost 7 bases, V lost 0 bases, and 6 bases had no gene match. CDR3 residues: CASSQDSQGARGYTF. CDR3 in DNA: TGTGCCAGCAGCCAAGACTCACAGGGGGCACGTGGCTACACCTTC.

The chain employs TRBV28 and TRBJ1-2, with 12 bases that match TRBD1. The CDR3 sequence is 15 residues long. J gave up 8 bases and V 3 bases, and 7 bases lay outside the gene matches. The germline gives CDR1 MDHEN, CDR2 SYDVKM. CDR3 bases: TGTGCCAGCAGTTTGGGGGGACAGGGGGCGCGCGGCTACACCTTC. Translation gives CASSLGGQGARGYTF.

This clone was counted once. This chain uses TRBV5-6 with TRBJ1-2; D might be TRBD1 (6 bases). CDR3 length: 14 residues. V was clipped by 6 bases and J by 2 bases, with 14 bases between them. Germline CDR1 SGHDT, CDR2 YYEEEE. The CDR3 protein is CASNLGRGNYGYTF. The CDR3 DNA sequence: TGTGCCAGCAACCTCGGCAGGGGAAACTATGGCTACACCTTC.

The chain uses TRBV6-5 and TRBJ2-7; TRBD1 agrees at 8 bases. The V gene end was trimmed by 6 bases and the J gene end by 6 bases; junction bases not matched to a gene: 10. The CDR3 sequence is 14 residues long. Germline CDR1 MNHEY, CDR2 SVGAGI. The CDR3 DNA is TGTGCCAGCAGCCCGACAGGGGAGCGATTCGAGCAGTACTTC. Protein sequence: CASSPTGERFEQYF.

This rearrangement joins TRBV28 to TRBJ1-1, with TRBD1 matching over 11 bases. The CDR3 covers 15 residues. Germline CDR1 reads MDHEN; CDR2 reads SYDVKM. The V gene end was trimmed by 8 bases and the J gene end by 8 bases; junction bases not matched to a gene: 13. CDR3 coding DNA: TGTGCCAGCGCTCCAGGAGGACAGGGGGCTAGGGAAGCTTTCTTT. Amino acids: CASAPGGQGAREAFF.

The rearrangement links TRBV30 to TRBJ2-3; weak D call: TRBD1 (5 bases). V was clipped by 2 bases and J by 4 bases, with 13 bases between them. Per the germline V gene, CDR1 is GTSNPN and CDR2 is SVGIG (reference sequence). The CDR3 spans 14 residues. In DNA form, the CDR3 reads TGTGCCTGGAGTATAGGACAAGCCCCAGATACGCAGTATTTT. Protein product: CAWSIGQAPDTQYF.